What follows are 22 T cell receptor beta chains derived from one specimen sequenced in a study of blood T cell repertoires in COVID-19 (dated by TCRdb to the early 2020s). Library method: the immunoSEQ multiplex PCR assay. In TCRdb, the immuneACCESS table is reduced to in-frame sequences with V and J assigned. These tables do not hold every clone; where another copy was compared, an unresolved V gene accounts for under half, and the others remain unexplained. This sample holds tens of thousands of clones; just over 85% were observed only once. The ten largest clones take up more than 6.5% of the sample. Sample: peripheral blood. These TCRs come from a middle-aged man with active COVID-19.

The gene calls are TRBV11-2 and TRBJ2-3; no firm D call. Per germline, CDR1 SGHAT and CDR2 FQNNGV. V dropped 0 bases and J dropped 2 bases, with 9 bases sitting between them. This CDR3 is built from 15 residues. CDR3 in amino acids: CASSLDLGHTDTQYF. In nucleotides, the CDR3 is TGTGCCAGCAGCTTAGACCTGGGCCACACAGATACGCAGTATTTT.

V and J are TRBV11-2 and TRBJ2-6; D not certain. CDR1 is SGHAT and CDR2 is FQNNGV in the germline V gene. This CDR3 has 16 amino acids. Deletions cut 1 base from V and 4 bases from J, with 11 bases between. In DNA form, the CDR3 reads TGTGCCAGCAGCTTAGGTCCACTGTCAGGGGCCAACGTCCTGACTTTC. It specifies CASSLGPLSGANVLTF.

This clone was observed a few times. This rearrangement joins TRBV27 to TRBJ2-3, with 12 bases matching TRBD2. The V gene end was trimmed by 5 bases and the J gene end by 0 bases; junction bases not matched to a gene: 3. Germline CDR1 and CDR2: MNHEY and SMNVEV (reference sequence). The CDR3 runs to 16 residues. The CDR3 DNA reads as TGTGCCAGCAGTCTAGCGGGAGGGCTTAGCACAGATACGCAGTATTTT. It encodes CASSLAGGLSTDTQYF.

This chain connects TRBV11-2 to TRBJ1-1; D gene unclear. Germline V gene lookup returns CDR1 SGHAT and CDR2 FQNNGV. The V end was cut by 4 bases, the J end by 6 bases, with 15 bases between. The CDR3 is 14 residues long. The CDR3 DNA is TGTGCCAGCAGCTCCTTGCGATTCGTCCCTGAAGCTTTCTTT. Translation gives CASSSLRFVPEAFF.

The chain joins TRBV5-4 to TRBJ1-2; D perhaps matches TRBD1 (5 bases). The CDR3 length is 14 residues. V lost 5 bases, J lost 5 bases, and 16 bases lay in between. Germline V CDR1 and CDR2: SGHNT, YYREEE (reference sequence). The CDR3 spells CASSPRGTWYGYTF. For the CDR3, the DNA is TGTGCCAGCAGTCCCCGGGGGACGTGGTATGGCTACACCTTC.

V is TRBV12-3 or TRBV12-4 and J is TRBJ1-5; TRBD1 matches at 7 bases. Trimming removed 6 bases from V and 4 bases from J; junction bases left unmatched: 3. This CDR3 is 13 amino acids long. In nucleotides, the CDR3 is TGTGCCAGCAGACCGGGACAGAATCAGCCCCAGCATTTT. It translates to CASRPGQNQPQHF.

CDR3 sequence (DNA): TGTGCCACCAGCAGAGAAGACACCATAAGCACAGATACGCAGTATTTT. This translates into CATSREDTISTDTQYF. V usage is TRBV15 and J usage is TRBJ2-3; D uncertain. The V gene's germline CDR1 is LNHNV and CDR2 YYDKDF (reference sequence). CDR3 length: 16 amino acids. V lost 0 bases, J lost 0 bases, and 10 bases lay in between.

This clone appeared once. The chain recombines TRBV12-3 or TRBV12-4 with TRBJ1-1; unclear D gene. V dropped 5 bases and J dropped 6 bases, with 10 bases sitting between them. This CDR3 has 12 amino acids. The CDR3 loop reads CASSPDWPEAFF. The CDR3 region has the DNA TGTGCCAGCAGTCCCGACTGGCCTGAAGCTTTCTTT.

This clone has a single count. Distinct nucleotide sequences in the sample also encode this CDR3. The CDR3 region is CASSFADRGNSPLHF. As DNA, the CDR3 is TGTGCCAGCAGTTTTGCGGACAGGGGAAATTCACCCCTCCACTTT. The chain employs TRBV28 and TRBJ1-6; TRBD1 aligns across 9 bases. Germline CDR1 MDHEN, CDR2 SYDVKM. This CDR3 region has 15 residues. Trimming cost V 3 bases and J 7 bases; bases outside gene matches: 4.

V usage is TRBV18 and J usage is TRBJ1-2, with no clear D. Trimming left V 3 bases short and J 0 bases short, with 14 bases between. The CDR3 is made up of 16 amino acids. Germline V gene data show CDR1 as KGHSH and CDR2 as LQKENI. This chain's CDR3 is CASSPQNRPTNYGYTF. The DNA for the CDR3 is TGTGCCAGCTCACCCCAGAATCGCCCCACTAACTATGGCTACACCTTC. Based on the CDR3 plus reference TRBV18 and TRBJ1-2, the full variable domain is NAGVMQNPRHLVRRRGQEARLRCSPMKGHSHVYWYRQLPEEGLKFMVYLQKENIIDESGMPKERFSAEFPKEGPSILRIQQVVRGDSAAYFCASSPQNRPTNYGYTFGSGTRLTVV.

This chain links TRBV28 with TRBJ1-2; 7 bases map to TRBD1. In germline, CDR1 is MDHEN, CDR2 SYDVKM. V shed 6 bases and J 6 bases; nucleotides not matched to a gene: 13. This CDR3 region has 15 residues. The CDR3 DNA sequence: TGTGCCAGCAGGCCGACAGGGCCGAGATCCAATGGCTACACCTTC. This sequence encodes CASRPTGPRSNGYTF.

The genes are TRBV4-2 and TRBJ2-2; TRBD1 agrees at 10 bases. From germline, CDR1 is LGHNA and CDR2 YNFKEQ. The CDR3 contains 18 residues. The V segment lost 4 bases and the J segment 6 bases; nucleotides outside the gene matches: 14. This chain's CDR3 is CASSPRIEGTGVAGELFF. The CDR3 DNA reads TGTGCCAGCAGCCCTCGGATAGAAGGGACAGGGGTGGCCGGGGAGCTGTTTTTT.

The gene calls are TRBV6-4 and TRBJ2-1, with 7 bases that match TRBD1. J gave up 3 bases and V 4 bases, and 6 bases lay outside the gene matches. The CDR3 has 15 residues. Germline lookup yields CDR1 MRHNA and CDR2 SNTAGT. Written as DNA, the CDR3 is TGTGCCAGCAGTGTCGGTAGGGACAGCTACAATGAGCAGTTCTTC. The encoded protein is CASSVGRDSYNEQFF.

This sequence joins TRBV14 and TRBJ2-1; 10 nucleotides agree with TRBD2. This CDR3 region has 16 residues. In germline, CDR1 is SGHDN, CDR2 FVKESK. J was trimmed by 7 bases and V by 2 bases; bases with no gene match: 8. The CDR3 DNA sequence: TGTGCCAGCAGCCAATATCCTAGCGGGAGTAGAAATGAGCAGTTCTTC. Its translation is CASSQYPSGSRNEQFF.

This sequence joins TRBV6-5 and TRBJ2-7; 7 nucleotides align to TRBD1. Germline V gene data show CDR1 as MNHEY and CDR2 as SVGAGI. CDR3 length: 13 residues. After removal of 6 bases from V and 3 bases from J, the junction contained 5 bases not matched to a gene. The CDR3, as DNA: TGTGCCAGCAGGAAGGGGGCAGACTACGAGCAGTACTTC. Protein: CASRKGADYEQYF.

The genes are TRBV6-5 and TRBJ2-2, with D possibly being TRBD2 (5 bases). Germline V gene data show CDR1 as MNHEY and CDR2 as SVGAGI. Trimming took off 6 bases at V and 5 bases at J, with 7 bases between the two ends. The CDR3 has 12 residues. Here the CDR3 reads CASRSGTGELFF. The CDR3 DNA reads as TGTGCCAGCAGGTCGGGGACCGGGGAGCTGTTTTTT.

The chain carries TRBV14 and TRBJ2-2; 8 bases fit TRBD1. Germline CDR1 and CDR2: SGHDN and FVKESK. With V trimmed by 1 base and J by 6 bases, 4 bases remained unmatched. This CDR3 has 15 residues. The CDR3 sequence: CASSQVRGRAGELFF. The CDR3 region has the DNA TGTGCCAGCAGCCAAGTCAGGGGGCGGGCCGGGGAGCTGTTTTTT.

The chain has TRBV7-2 and TRBJ2-1, with 10 bases lining up with TRBD2. J gave up 4 bases and V 8 bases, and 5 bases lay outside the gene matches. CDR1 is SGHTA, CDR2 FQGNSA, per germline. This CDR3 comprises 14 residues. In DNA form, the CDR3 reads TGTGCCAGCGCCAGGACTAGCGGTTACAATGAGCAGTTCTTC. It encodes CASARTSGYNEQFF.

The genes are TRBV4-1 and TRBJ1-2, with TRBD1 matching over 8 bases. Germline CDR1 is MGHRA and CDR2 is YSYEKL. Trimming took 0 bases from V and 3 from J; bases not matched to a gene: 15. This CDR3 contains 19 residues. Written as DNA, the CDR3 is TGCGCCAGCAGCCAAGATCGGTTCGCCTCCGGACAGGGCGACTATGGCTACACCTTC. Translated, it gives CASSQDRFASGQGDYGYTF.

This rearrangement joins TRBV6-6 to TRBJ1-2; weak D call: TRBD1 (5 bases). The CDR3 sequence is 12 residues long. Trimming removed 5 bases at V and 10 bases at J, with 14 bases between. From germline, CDR1 is MNHNY and CDR2 SVGAGI (reference sequence). CDR3 loop: CASSANRRDYTF. CDR3 bases: TGTGCCAGCAGTGCTAACAGGAGGGACTACACCTTC.

CDR3 loop: CASSSALKNEQYF. In DNA form, the CDR3 reads TGTGCCAGCAGCTCCGCTCTAAAGAACGAGCAGTACTTC. The chain uses TRBV7-8 and TRBJ2-7; no definite D call. The CDR3 runs to 13 residues. Germline values: CDR1 SGHVS, CDR2 FQNEAQ. V lost 4 bases to trimming and J lost 5 bases, with 12 bases between them.

The chain links TRBV5-1 to TRBJ2-1, with 8 bases that match TRBD2. Germline CDR1 SGHRS, CDR2 YFSETQ. The CDR3 consists of 15 residues. V gave up 7 bases and J gave up 7 bases; unmatched junction bases: 13. The CDR3 protein is CASRVTSGGSNEQFF. The CDR3 region has the DNA TGCGCCAGCCGGGTTACCAGCGGGGGATCGAATGAGCAGTTCTTC.